This section outlines one TCR beta chain sequence together with its context. This entry belongs to a study of cytomegalovirus exposure and HLA in healthy donors. It was with 60 Vbeta and 13 Jbeta primers that the PCR ran. Some clones are missing from TCRdb's copy, which holds only in-frame ones; the method was immunoSEQ multiplex PCR. This table has 80,000 to 95,000 clones, approximately 63% appearing once. The sample consisted of PBMCs. The clonotype was recovered from a woman younger than 45 in good health and CMV-seronegative.

The CDR3 DNA is TGTGCCACTGTGACAGGCGAGACCCAGTACTTC. Translating it yields CATVTGETQYF. The chain carries TRBV19 and TRBJ2-5, with D tentatively TRBD1 (6 bases). V lost 10 bases and J lost 5, with 11 bases in between. Looked up from germline, CDR1 is LNHDA and CDR2 is SQIVND (reference sequence). The CDR3 contains 11 residues. Full variable domain (missing parts from reference TRBV19 and TRBJ2-5): DGGITQSPKYLFRKEGQNVTLSCEQNLNHDAMYWYRQDPGQGLRLIYYSQIVNDFQKGDIAEGYSVSREKKESFPLTVTSAQKNPTAFYLCATVTGETQYFGPGTRLLVL.